The entry below gives a single T cell receptor beta chain sequence along with its context. Some clones are missing from TCRdb's copy, which holds only in-frame ones; the method was immunoSEQ multiplex PCR. The sample includes fewer than 120,000 clones, roughly four fifths of them seen just once. The data derive from a study of blood T cell repertoires in COVID-19. The CDR3 sequence is 13 residues long. From germline, CDR1 is LGHDT and CDR2 YNNKEL (reference sequence). Trimming removed 6 bases from V and 2 bases from J, with 10 bases in between. Specimen: peripheral blood. The J gene is TRBJ1-2, the V gene TRBV3-1 (or the pseudogene TRBV3-2); D may be TRBD1 (5 bases). The TCR comes from a woman aged 55-70 years with acute or convalescent COVID-19. In DNA, the CDR3 is TGTGCCAGCAGAATGGGACTGAACTATGGCTACACCTTC. Protein: CASRMGLNYGYTF.